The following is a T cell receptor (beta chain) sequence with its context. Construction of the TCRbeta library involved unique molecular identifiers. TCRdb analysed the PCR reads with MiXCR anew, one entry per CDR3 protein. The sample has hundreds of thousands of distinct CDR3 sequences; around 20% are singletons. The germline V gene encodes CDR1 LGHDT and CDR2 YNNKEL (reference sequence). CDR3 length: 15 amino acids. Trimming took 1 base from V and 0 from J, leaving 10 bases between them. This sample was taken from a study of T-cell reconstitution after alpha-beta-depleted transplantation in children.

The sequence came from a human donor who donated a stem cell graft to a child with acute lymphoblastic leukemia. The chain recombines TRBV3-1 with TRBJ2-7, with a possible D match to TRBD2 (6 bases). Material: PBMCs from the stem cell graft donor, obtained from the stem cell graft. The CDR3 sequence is CASSQGAGFSYEQYF. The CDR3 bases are TGTGCCAGCAGCCAAGGGGCGGGATTCTCCTACGAGCAGTACTTC.